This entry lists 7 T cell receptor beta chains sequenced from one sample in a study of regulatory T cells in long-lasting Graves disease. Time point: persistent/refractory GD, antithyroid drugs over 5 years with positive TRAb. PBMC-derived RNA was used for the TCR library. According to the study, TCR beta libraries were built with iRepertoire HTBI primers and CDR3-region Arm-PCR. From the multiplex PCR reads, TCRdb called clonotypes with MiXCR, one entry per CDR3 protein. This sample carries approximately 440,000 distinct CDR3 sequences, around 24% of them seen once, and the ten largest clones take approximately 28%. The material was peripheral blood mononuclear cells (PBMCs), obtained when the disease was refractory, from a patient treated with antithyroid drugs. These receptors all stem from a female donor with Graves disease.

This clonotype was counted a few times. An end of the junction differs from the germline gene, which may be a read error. Here the CDR3 reads CSARARGLEVEDSYF. Here the CDR3 DNA reads TGCAGTGCTAGAGCCCGAGGACTAGAGGTCGAGGACAGCTACTTC. V and J are TRBV20-1 and TRBJ2-1; D may be TRBD2 (7 bases). CDR1 and CDR2 from the germline V gene are DFQATT and SNEGSKA (reference sequence). This CDR3 is 15 amino acids long.

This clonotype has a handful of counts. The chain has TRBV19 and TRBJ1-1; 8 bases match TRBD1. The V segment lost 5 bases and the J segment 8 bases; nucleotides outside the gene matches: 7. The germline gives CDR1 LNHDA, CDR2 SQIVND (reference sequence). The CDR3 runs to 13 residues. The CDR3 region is CASSPRTGFEAFF. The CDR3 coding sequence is TGTGCCAGTAGTCCGCGGACAGGGTTCGAAGCTTTCTTT.

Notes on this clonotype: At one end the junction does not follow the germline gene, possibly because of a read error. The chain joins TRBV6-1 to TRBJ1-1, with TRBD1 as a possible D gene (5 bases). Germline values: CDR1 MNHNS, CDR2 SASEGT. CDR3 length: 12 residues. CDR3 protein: CVSMGVNGEAFF. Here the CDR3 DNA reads TGTGTCAGCATGGGGGTTAATGGTGAAGCTTTCTTT.

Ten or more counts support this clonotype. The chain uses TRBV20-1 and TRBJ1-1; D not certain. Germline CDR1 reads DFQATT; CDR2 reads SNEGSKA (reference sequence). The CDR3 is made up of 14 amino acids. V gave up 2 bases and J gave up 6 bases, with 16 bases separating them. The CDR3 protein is CSARPRTARAEAFF. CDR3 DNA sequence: TGCAGTGCTAGACCTAGGACGGCAAGGGCTGAAGCTTTCTTT.

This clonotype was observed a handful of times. The CDR3 protein is CAWSRTGLNEKLFF. CDR3 in DNA: TGTGCCTGGAGTCGGACAGGGCTTAATGAAAAACTGTTTTTT. This sequence joins TRBV30 and TRBJ1-4; 8 nucleotides align to TRBD1. In germline, CDR1 is GTSNPN, CDR2 SVGIG (reference sequence). This CDR3 region has 14 residues. The ends lost 2 bases at V and 4 bases at J; junction bases unmatched: 3.

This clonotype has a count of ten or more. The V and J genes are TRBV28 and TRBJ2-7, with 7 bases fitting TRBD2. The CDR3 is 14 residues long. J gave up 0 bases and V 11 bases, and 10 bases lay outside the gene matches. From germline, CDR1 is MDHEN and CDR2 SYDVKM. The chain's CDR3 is CAASATSFSYEQYF. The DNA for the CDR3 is TGTGCCGCCAGCGCGACTAGCTTCTCCTACGAGCAGTACTTC.

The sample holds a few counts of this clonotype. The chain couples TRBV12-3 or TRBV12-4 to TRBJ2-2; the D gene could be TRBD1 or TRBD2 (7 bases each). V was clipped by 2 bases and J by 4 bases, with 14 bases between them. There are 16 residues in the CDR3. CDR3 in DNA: TGTGCCAGCAGTTTAAGGGCAGGGGGGGGCACCGGGGAGCTGTTTTTT. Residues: CASSLRAGGGTGELFF.